This TCR beta chain was sequenced during a study of chemoradiotherapy in HPV16-positive cancers. Study in general: Candidate HPV-specific T-cell clones and common TCR motifs came from functional assays in a couple of HPV16-positive patients.

Note on this clone: Its cognate antigen is unknown.

Trimming cost V 0 bases and J 4 bases, with 10 bases left between them. The CDR3 extends over 15 amino acids. CDR1 LGHNA and CDR2 YSLEER come from the germline V gene. Whole-study results and caveats: HPV-responsive T-cell expansion during chemoradiotherapy was linked to improved recurrence-free survival in HPV16-positive patients. HPV-specific T cells were functionally defined from only two HPV16-positive patients. Candidate HPV-specific clones and E7-related TCR motifs grew in tumor during treatment.

Produced via immunoSEQ multiplex PCR; TCRdb's table is partial and in-frame only. The sample carries about 3,000 clones, about 80% recorded once. The sample here was tumor tissue, taken from a patient who underwent chemoradiotherapy. The receptor's source is a human donor with HPV-associated anogenital cancer. This chain uses TRBV4-3 with TRBJ1-3; D remains unclear. CDR3 protein: CASSQERVPGNTIYF. The CDR3 DNA reads as TGCGCCAGCAGCCAAGAACGGGTACCCGGAAACACCATATATTTT.